The next 32 T cell receptor beta chains were all read from a single sample in a study of blood T cell repertoires in COVID-19. Clones were sequenced by immunoSEQ multiplex PCR, and TCRdb holds only the in-frame ones, with some missing. The sample lists about 300,000 clones, around 83% occurring once. The sequencing sample was made of peripheral blood. These TCRs come from a woman aged 50 to 60 with acute or convalescent COVID-19.

This clone has more than one count but fewer than ten. This chain links TRBV11-2 with TRBJ1-1; D gene ambiguous. Per the germline V gene, CDR1 is SGHAT and CDR2 is FQNNGV. Trimming cost V 0 bases and J 10 bases, with 12 bases left between them. The CDR3 is made up of 13 amino acids. Written as DNA, the CDR3 is TGTGCCAGCAGCTTAGAACCCGAGGCCGGAGCTTTCTTT. Amino acids: CASSLEPEAGAFF. The full variable domain, with the rest looked up from reference TRBV11-2 and TRBJ1-1, is EAGVAQSPRYKIIEKRQSVAFWCNPISGHATLYWYQQILGQGPKLLIQFQNNGVVDDSQLPKDRFSAERLKGVDSTLKIQPAKLEDSAVYLCASSLEPEAGAFFGQGTRLTVV.

The sample holds one count of this clone. This rearrangement joins TRBV7-9 to TRBJ2-6, with a weak D call TRBD1 (6 bases). Between the trimmed V and J ends, which lost 2 bases and 0 bases, there was a span of 11 bases. The CDR3 has 17 residues. Germline V lookup: CDR1 SEHNR, CDR2 FQNEAQ (reference sequence). The CDR3 coding sequence is TGTGCCAGCAGCTTACAGGGGTCTAACTCTGGGGCCAACGTCCTGACTTTC. Translating gives CASSLQGSNSGANVLTF.

This chain links TRBV7-8 with TRBJ1-5; no clear D gene. The CDR3 is 16 residues long. Germline values: CDR1 SGHVS, CDR2 FQNEAQ. The V end was cut by 1 base, the J end by 1 base, with 11 bases between. As DNA, the CDR3 is TGTGCCAGCAGCTTAGGGGGAGCCCTCAGCAATCAGCCCCAGCATTTT. This gives the protein CASSLGGALSNQPQHF.

The chain combines TRBV5-1 with TRBJ1-1; no clear D. This CDR3 has 15 residues. Germline CDR1 and CDR2: SGHRS and YFSETQ. V lost 0 bases to trimming and J lost 4 bases, with 13 bases between them. The CDR3 here is CASSLDNAGRTEAFF. CDR3 in DNA: TGCGCCAGCAGCTTGGATAATGCGGGCCGCACTGAAGCTTTCTTT.

In its sample, this clone was seen once. The chain uses TRBV11-2 and TRBJ2-7, with a weak D call TRBD1 (5 bases). V was trimmed by 6 bases and J by 0 bases, leaving 15 bases between them. The CDR3 runs to 15 residues. Per the germline V gene, CDR1 is SGHAT and CDR2 is FQNNGV. CDR3 bases: TGTGCCAGCAGATACAGGACCGACAGCTCCTACGAGCAGTACTTC. Amino acid sequence: CASRYRTDSSYEQYF.

The gene calls are TRBV19 and TRBJ1-2; the D is unclear. Germline V gene lookup returns CDR1 LNHDA and CDR2 SQIVND (reference sequence). The CDR3 loop spans 13 amino acids. Deletions cut 3 bases from V and 1 base from J, with 6 bases between. The CDR3 reads CASSIQDNYGYTF. The CDR3 DNA follows: TGTGCCAGTAGTATTCAGGATAACTATGGCTACACCTTC.

The J gene is TRBJ2-1, the V gene TRBV5-4; D might be TRBD1 (6 bases). V was pared by 4 bases and J by 4 bases, with 15 bases between. This CDR3 is 15 amino acids long. Germline values: CDR1 SGHNT, CDR2 YYREEE (reference sequence). The CDR3 reads CASSATGTSYNEQFF. The CDR3, as DNA: TGTGCCAGCAGCGCGACCGGGACATCTTACAATGAGCAGTTCTTC.

The chain joins TRBV28 to TRBJ1-2, with 9 bases matching TRBD1. Germline CDR1 MDHEN, CDR2 SYDVKM. Losses at the gene ends were 4 bases for V and 7 bases for J; bases not matched to a gene: 4. The CDR3 has 13 residues. The CDR3 nucleotides read TGTGCCAGCAGTTGGGGACAGGGCGGTGGCTACACCTTC. It codes for CASSWGQGGGYTF.

This clone appeared a few times. The gene calls are TRBV9 and TRBJ1-2, with D tentatively TRBD1 (5 bases). There are 14 residues in the CDR3. Trimming shortened V by 0 bases and J by 3 bases, and 9 bases separated the two germline ends. The V gene's germline CDR1 is SGDLS and CDR2 YYNGEE. The CDR3 region is CASSVGPGDYGYTF. The CDR3 DNA is TGTGCCAGCAGCGTAGGCCCGGGGGACTATGGCTACACCTTC.

The gene calls are TRBV5-1 and TRBJ1-1; 8 bases fit TRBD1. The CDR3 totals 16 residues. After removal of 2 bases from V and 5 bases from J, the junction contained 11 bases not matched to a gene. Looked up from germline, CDR1 is SGHRS and CDR2 is YFSETQ. This chain's CDR3 is CASSFAGGEGVTEAFF. CDR3 coding DNA: TGCGCCAGCAGCTTTGCAGGGGGCGAGGGGGTAACTGAAGCTTTCTTT.

This clone has only one observation. This chain joins TRBV11-2 and TRBJ2-2; the D is unclear. Looked up from germline, CDR1 is SGHAT and CDR2 is FQNNGV. CDR3 length: 15 residues. Trimming removed 8 bases at V and 4 bases at J, with 17 bases between. The CDR3 nucleotides are TGTGCCAGCGAAGATACATTTTGGAGCACCGGGGAGCTGTTTTTT. Translation gives CASEDTFWSTGELFF.

Comments on this clone: A much more abundant neighbour one base away suggests this may be a read error. The sample carries other DNA sequences with the same CDR3. The genes are TRBV5-4 and TRBJ2-2, with TRBD1 matching over 9 bases. CDR3 size: 16 residues. The V gene's germline CDR1 is SGHNT and CDR2 YYREEE (reference sequence). V lost 0 bases and J lost 1; bases outside the gene matches: 1. The CDR3 nucleotides read TGTGCCAGCAGCTTGGGACAGGGGGTGAACACCGGGGAGCTGTTTTTT. Its translation: CASSLGQGVNTGELFF.

The chain joins TRBV5-1 to TRBJ1-2; 8 bases match TRBD1. Germline CDR1 reads SGHRS; CDR2 reads YFSETQ. This CDR3 contains 14 residues. Trimming took 5 bases from V and 2 from J; bases not matched to a gene: 5. The CDR3 region is CASSYRTGNYGYTF. The CDR3 nucleotides read TGCGCCAGCAGTTACCGGACAGGGAACTATGGCTACACCTTC.

The chain carries TRBV15 and TRBJ1-1; D call uncertain. Germline values: CDR1 LNHNV, CDR2 YYDKDF (reference sequence). Deletions cut 1 base from V and 5 bases from J, with 17 bases between. The CDR3 sequence is 16 residues long. The CDR3: CATSRGGSLTITEAFF. The CDR3 nucleotides are TGTGCCACCAGCAGAGGTGGTTCACTTACGATAACTGAAGCTTTCTTT. Variable domain in full (rest from reference TRBV15 and TRBJ1-1): DAMVIQNPRYQVTQFGKPVTLSCSQTLNHNVMYWYQQKSSQAPKLLFHYYDKDFNNEADTPDNFQSRRPNTSFCFLDIRSPGLGDTAMYLCATSRGGSLTITEAFFGQGTRLTVV.

This clone was seen once. The chain uses TRBV27 and TRBJ1-1; 10 bases map to TRBD1. Germline assignment: CDR1 MNHEY and CDR2 SMNVEV (reference sequence). J lost 1 base, V lost 6 bases, and 2 bases had no gene match. CDR3 length: 14 amino acids. The CDR3 here is CASRDRGRNTEAFF. The DNA of the CDR3 is TGTGCCAGCAGAGACAGGGGGCGGAACACTGAAGCTTTCTTT.

A few counts support this clone. The chain is built from TRBV2 and TRBJ1-1; no clear D. The CDR3 has 13 amino acids. Germline CDR1 reads SNHLY; CDR2 reads FYNNEI. V dropped 5 bases and J dropped 0 bases, with 7 bases sitting between them. The CDR3 bases are TGTGCCAGCAGTATTACAGTGAACACTGAAGCTTTCTTT. This translates into CASSITVNTEAFF.

This chain uses TRBV6-5 with TRBJ2-1; TRBD1 aligns across 7 bases. The germline CDR1 and CDR2 sequences are MNHEY and SVGAGI. The CDR3 is made up of 11 amino acids. J gave up 10 bases and V 5 bases, and 2 bases lay outside the gene matches. The CDR3 bases are TGTGCCAGCAGTACAGGGGTAGAGCAGTTCTTC. This translates into CASSTGVEQFF.

The V gene is TRBV18, the J gene TRBJ1-1; D remains ambiguous. The germline gives CDR1 KGHSH, CDR2 LQKENI. The CDR3 loop spans 13 amino acids. Trimming pared 0 bases from V and 8 bases from J, leaving 10 bases between. Here the CDR3 DNA reads TGTGCCAGCTCACCACCGAATAGTTTCGAAGCTTTCTTT. Translated: CASSPPNSFEAFF.

This chain uses TRBV18 with TRBJ2-1, with a tentative D call TRBD1 (5 bases). The germline CDR1 and CDR2 sequences are KGHSH and LQKENI. The V end lost 6 bases, the J end lost 0 bases, and 12 bases lay between the germline ends. The CDR3 loop spans 15 amino acids. As DNA, the CDR3 is TGTGCCAGCTCGCTCAGGGTGGTCTCCTACAATGAGCAGTTCTTC. Its translation is CASSLRVVSYNEQFF.

In this sample, this clone turned up a few times. The chain couples TRBV14 to TRBJ2-1, with 9 bases matching TRBD1. The CDR3 is made up of 15 amino acids. Germline loops: CDR1 SGHDN, CDR2 FVKESK. Trimming took 4 bases from V and 1 from J; bases not matched to a gene: 2. The CDR3 loop reads CASSPGQGSYNEQFF. The CDR3 region has the DNA TGTGCCAGCAGCCCGGGACAGGGTTCCTACAATGAGCAGTTCTTC.

The J gene is TRBJ1-1, the V gene TRBV3-1 (or the pseudogene TRBV3-2); 7 bases match TRBD1. J lost 3 bases, V lost 3 bases, and 4 bases had no gene match. The CDR3 is made up of 14 amino acids. Germline V lookup: CDR1 LGHDT, CDR2 YNNKEL (reference sequence). CDR3 bases: TGTGCCAGCAGCCACCGGGACAGAGACACTGAAGCTTTCTTT. Translation gives CASSHRDRDTEAFF.

This rearrangement joins TRBV28 to TRBJ2-1; 8 positions match TRBD1. The junction had 8 bases not matched to a gene; V was cut back by 6 bases and J by 7 bases. This CDR3 comprises 14 residues. Germline assignment: CDR1 MDHEN and CDR2 SYDVKM. CDR3 sequence (DNA): TGTGCCAGCAGCCGGACAGGGATGAGTAATGAGCAGTTCTTC. Translated, it gives CASSRTGMSNEQFF. The whole variable domain, remainder taken from reference TRBV28 and TRBJ2-1, is DVKVTQSSRYLVKRTGEKVFLECVQDMDHENMFWYRQDPGLGLRLIYFSYDVKMKEKGDIPEGYSVSREKKERFSLILESASTNQTSMYLCASSRTGMSNEQFFGPGTRLTVL.

This sequence joins TRBV7-2 and TRBJ1-5; D may be TRBD1 (5 bases). The V gene lost 3 bases and the J gene lost 3 bases, with 15 bases spanning the gap. Germline values: CDR1 SGHTA, CDR2 FQGNSA. CDR3 length: 16 amino acids. The CDR3 bases are TGTGCCAGCAGCTTTGGGGGGGTCGGATTCAATCAGCCCCAGCATTTT. Protein: CASSFGGVGFNQPQHF.

V and J are TRBV11-2 and TRBJ2-5, with D unclear. Per germline, CDR1 SGHAT and CDR2 FQNNGV. Trimming stripped 1 base from V and 2 bases from J, with 8 bases between. This CDR3 is 14 amino acids long. The CDR3 coding sequence is TGTGCCAGCAGCTTAGTACTGTTACAAGAGACCCAGTACTTC. This encodes CASSLVLLQETQYF.

The chain has TRBV2 and TRBJ2-6, with D possibly TRBD1 on 5 matching bases. CDR3 length: 17 residues. V gave up 5 bases and J gave up 0 bases, with 14 bases separating them. Germline CDR1 reads SNHLY; CDR2 reads FYNNEI. The CDR3 sequence: CASSILIDSSGANVLTF. The DNA for the CDR3 is TGTGCCAGCAGTATTCTTATCGACAGCTCTGGGGCCAACGTCCTGACTTTC.

The chain combines TRBV14 with TRBJ2-1, with 7 bases that match TRBD2. Germline V gene lookup returns CDR1 SGHDN and CDR2 FVKESK. V gave up 0 bases and J gave up 4 bases; unmatched junction bases: 6. This CDR3 contains 16 residues. CDR3 region: CASSQEKGGGYNEQFF. CDR3 bases: TGTGCCAGCAGCCAAGAAAAGGGCGGGGGATACAATGAGCAGTTCTTC.

The chain carries TRBV5-4 and TRBJ2-5, with unresolved D. Trimming removed 0 bases from V and 1 base from J, with 7 bases in between. CDR3 length: 14 amino acids. Germline CDR1 and CDR2: SGHNT and YYREEE (reference sequence). CDR3 residues: CASSLGVAQETQYF. The CDR3 DNA reads as TGTGCCAGCAGCTTGGGGGTAGCCCAAGAGACCCAGTACTTC.

The rearrangement joins TRBV12-5 to TRBJ1-1, with 7 nucleotides matching TRBD1. This CDR3 has 16 residues. Germline values: CDR1 LGHNT, CDR2 FRNRAP. With V trimmed by 1 base and J by 2 bases, 7 bases remained unmatched. For the CDR3, the DNA is TGTGCTAGTGGTTTGGACCGAGGGACAGATAACACTGAAGCTTTCTTT. Its translation is CASGLDRGTDNTEAFF.

The rearrangement links TRBV5-4 to TRBJ2-3; TRBD1 agrees at 11 bases. V shed 3 bases and J 1 base; nucleotides not matched to a gene: 1. Germline V gives CDR1 SGHNT, CDR2 YYREEE (reference sequence). This CDR3 has 15 residues. The CDR3 coding sequence is TGTGCCAGCAGCTCGGGACAGGGGGGCACAGATACGCAGTATTTT. Residues: CASSSGQGGTDTQYF.

This clone was detected once. The chain links TRBV10-1 to TRBJ1-6; the D is unclear. Trimming cost V 3 bases and J 10 bases, with 13 bases left between them. Germline V gene lookup returns CDR1 WNHNN and CDR2 SYGVQD (reference sequence). The CDR3 sequence is 14 residues long. The CDR3 region has the DNA TGCGCCAGCAGTGAAGAGGGCAAACGATCACCCCTCCACTTT. Its translation is CASSEEGKRSPLHF.

The J gene is TRBJ2-7, the V gene TRBV24-1; D possibly corresponds to TRBD2 (6 bases). The CDR3 runs 15 residues. The ends were cut back, 3 bases at V and 4 bases at J, with 15 bases in the middle. CDR1 and CDR2 from the germline V gene are KGHDR and SFDVKD. The CDR3 region has the DNA TGTGCCACCAGTGATCCGCGGGGAATGGCATACGAGCAGTACGTC. It yields the protein CATSDPRGMAYEQYV.

This sequence joins TRBV2 and TRBJ2-3; 7 bases align to TRBD2. V lost 8 bases and J lost 4; bases outside the gene matches: 9. Germline values: CDR1 SNHLY, CDR2 FYNNEI. The CDR3 length is 14 residues. CDR3 amino acids: CASDSSGDADTQYF. CDR3 coding DNA: TGTGCCAGCGACTCCAGCGGGGACGCAGATACGCAGTATTTT.